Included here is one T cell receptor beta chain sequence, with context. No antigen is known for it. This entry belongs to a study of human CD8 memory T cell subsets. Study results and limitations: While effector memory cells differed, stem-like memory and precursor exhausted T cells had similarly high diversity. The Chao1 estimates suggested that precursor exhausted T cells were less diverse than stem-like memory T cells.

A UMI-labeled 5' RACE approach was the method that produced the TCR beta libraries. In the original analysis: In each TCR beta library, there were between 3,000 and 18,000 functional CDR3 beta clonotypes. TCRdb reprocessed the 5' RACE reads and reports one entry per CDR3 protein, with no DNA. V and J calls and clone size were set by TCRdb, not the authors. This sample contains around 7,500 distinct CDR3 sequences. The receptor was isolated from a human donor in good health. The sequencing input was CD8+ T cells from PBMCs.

The CDR3 sequence is CASSGLGVGGRATGELFF. The chain is built from TRBV27 and TRBJ2-2; TCRdb outputs TRBD2, but without DNA this stays unchecked. The CDR3 spans 18 residues. Germline V gene sequence: CDR1 MNHEY, CDR2 SMNVEV (reference sequence).